The 3 T cell receptor beta chains below were found in one sample sequenced in a study of blood T cell repertoires in COVID-19. The method was immunoSEQ multiplex PCR; TCRdb's version includes in-frame clones alone and lacks a portion of them. This table has thousands of clones, about four fifths appearing once. Input material: peripheral blood. The receptor source for this set is a human donor with active COVID-19. The donor label of this sample is uncertain.

The V call is TRBV6-2 or TRBV6-3, the J call TRBJ1-2; D might be TRBD1 (6 bases). Germline CDR1 and CDR2: MNHEY and SVGEGT. The CDR3 is 13 residues long. The V and J ends lost 2 bases and 3 bases respectively, with 7 bases between them. In nucleotides, the CDR3 is TGTGCCAGCAGTTACAAGGGGGACTATGGCTACACCTTC. Its translation is CASSYKGDYGYTF.

This chain links TRBV6-2 or TRBV6-3 with TRBJ2-7; TRBD1 matches at 7 bases. Germline CDR1 and CDR2: MNHEY and SVGEGT. The CDR3 totals 12 residues. The V and J ends lost 6 bases and 2 bases, in that order; junction bases with no gene match: 1. The DNA for the CDR3 is TGTGCCAGCAGCGGGACAGCCTACGAGCAGTACTTC. Residues: CASSGTAYEQYF.

Within the sample, this clone is medium-sized. This rearrangement joins TRBV11-3 to TRBJ2-5; possibly TRBD1 for D (5 bases). V lost 1 base and J lost 4, with 16 bases in between. Germline CDR1 is SGHNT and CDR2 is YENEEA. This CDR3 has 16 residues. The CDR3 nucleotides read TGTGCCAGCAGCTTAGGTGTTACTGGGGCGGTAGAGACCCAGTACTTC. Its protein product is CASSLGVTGAVETQYF.